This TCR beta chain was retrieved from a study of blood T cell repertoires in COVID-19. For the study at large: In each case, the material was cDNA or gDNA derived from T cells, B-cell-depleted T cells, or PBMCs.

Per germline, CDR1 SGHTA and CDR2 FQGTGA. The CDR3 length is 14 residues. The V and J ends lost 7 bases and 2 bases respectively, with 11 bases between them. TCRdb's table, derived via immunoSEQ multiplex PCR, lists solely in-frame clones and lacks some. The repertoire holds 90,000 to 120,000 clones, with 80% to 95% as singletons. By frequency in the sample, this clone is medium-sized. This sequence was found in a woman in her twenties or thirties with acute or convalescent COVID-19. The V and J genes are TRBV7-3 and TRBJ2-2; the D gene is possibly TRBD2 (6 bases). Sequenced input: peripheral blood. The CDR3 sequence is CASKTGTNTGELFF. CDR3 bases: TGTGCCAGCAAAACGGGGACTAACACCGGGGAGCTGTTTTTT.